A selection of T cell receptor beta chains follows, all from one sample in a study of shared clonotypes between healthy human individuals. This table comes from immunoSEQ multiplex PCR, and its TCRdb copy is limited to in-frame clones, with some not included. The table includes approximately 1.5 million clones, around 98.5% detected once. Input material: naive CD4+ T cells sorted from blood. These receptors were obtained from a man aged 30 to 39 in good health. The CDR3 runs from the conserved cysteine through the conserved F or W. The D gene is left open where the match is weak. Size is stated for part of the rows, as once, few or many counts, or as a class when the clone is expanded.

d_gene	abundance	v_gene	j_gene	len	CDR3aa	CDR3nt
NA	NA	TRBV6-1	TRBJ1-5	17	CASSEAGGKYSNQPQHF	TGTGCCAGCAGTGAAGCAGGCGGTAAATATAGCAATCAGCCCCAGCATTTT
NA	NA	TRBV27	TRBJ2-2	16	CASSIRAIWGTGELFF	TGTGCCAGCAGTATCCGGGCGATTTGGGGCACCGGGGAGCTGTTTTTT
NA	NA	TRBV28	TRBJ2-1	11	CASRSLNEQFF	TGTGCCAGCCGATCGTTAAATGAGCAGTTCTTC
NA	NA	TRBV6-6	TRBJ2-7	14	CASSYSTGDYEQYF	TGTGCCAGCAGTTATAGTACGGGAGACTACGAGCAGTACTTC
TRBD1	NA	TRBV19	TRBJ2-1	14	CASHRDRSGNEQFF	TGTGCCAGTCACCGGGACAGATCAGGCAATGAGCAGTTCTTC
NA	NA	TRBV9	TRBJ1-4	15	CASSSQQGLGEKLFF	TGTGCCAGCAGCTCCCAACAGGGTCTGGGGGAAAAACTGTTTTTT
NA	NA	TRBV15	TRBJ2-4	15	CATSREGQDGNIQYF	TGTGCCACCAGCAGAGAAGGCCAGGACGGGAACATTCAGTACTTC
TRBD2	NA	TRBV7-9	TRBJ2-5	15	CASSLGTMGPETQYF	TGTGCCAGCAGCTTGGGGACTATGGGGCCAGAGACCCAGTACTTC
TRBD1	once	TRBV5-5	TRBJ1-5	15	CASSNDRGGNQPQHF	TGTGCCAGCAGCAATGACAGGGGAGGAAATCAGCCCCAGCATTTT
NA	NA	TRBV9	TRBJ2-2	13	CASSVVATGELFF	TGTGCCAGCAGCGTAGTCGCGACCGGGGAGCTGTTTTTT
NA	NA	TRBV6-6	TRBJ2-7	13	CASRSNSPGEQYF	TGTGCCAGCCGCTCAAATTCCCCCGGTGAGCAGTACTTC
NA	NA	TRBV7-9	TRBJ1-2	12	CASSRDAHGYTF	TGTGCCAGCAGCCGGGACGCACATGGCTACACCTTC
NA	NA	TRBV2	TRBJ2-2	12	CASRGPTGELFF	TGTGCCAGCAGGGGCCCCACCGGGGAGCTGTTTTTT
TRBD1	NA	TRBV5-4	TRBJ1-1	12	CASSTGDTEAFF	TGTGCCAGCAGCACAGGGGACACTGAAGCTTTCTTT
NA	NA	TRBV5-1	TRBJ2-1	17	CASSLALAGTGYNEQFF	TGCGCCAGCAGCTTGGCCCTGGCGGGTACAGGCTACAATGAGCAGTTCTTC
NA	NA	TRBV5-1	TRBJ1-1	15	CASSLVFQSNTEAFF	TGCGCCAGCAGCTTGGTTTTCCAGTCGAACACTGAAGCTTTCTTT